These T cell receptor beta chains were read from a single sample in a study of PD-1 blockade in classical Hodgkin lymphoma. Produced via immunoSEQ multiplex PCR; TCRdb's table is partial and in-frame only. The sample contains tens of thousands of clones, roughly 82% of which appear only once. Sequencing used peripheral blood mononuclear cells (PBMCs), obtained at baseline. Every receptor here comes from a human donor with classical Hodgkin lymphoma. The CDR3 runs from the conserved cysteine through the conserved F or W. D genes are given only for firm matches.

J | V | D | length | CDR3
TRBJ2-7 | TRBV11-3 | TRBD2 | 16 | CASSLDSGGLSYEQYF
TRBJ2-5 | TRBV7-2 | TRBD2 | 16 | CASSHPGLALTGTQYF
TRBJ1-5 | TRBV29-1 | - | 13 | CSAHLGGDQPQHF
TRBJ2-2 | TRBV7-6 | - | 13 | CASSARRTGELFF
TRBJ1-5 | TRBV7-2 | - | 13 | CASSWGEGQPQHF
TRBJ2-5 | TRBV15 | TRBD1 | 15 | CATSRDRGAEETQYF
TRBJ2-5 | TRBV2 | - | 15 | CASSEYGGNQETQYF
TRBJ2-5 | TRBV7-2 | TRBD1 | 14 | CASSDGQGLWTQYF
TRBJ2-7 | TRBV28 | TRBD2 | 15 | CASSFGGTSADEQYF
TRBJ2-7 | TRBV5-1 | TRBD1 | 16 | CASSPGRTGVFYEQYF
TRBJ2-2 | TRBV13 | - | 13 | CASSMQGYGELFF